The 32 T cell receptor beta chains below come from one sample, sequenced in a study of lymphopenia after photon versus proton radiotherapy. Generated by immunoSEQ multiplex PCR, the TCRdb table keeps only in-frame clones and is missing some. The data contain about 61,000 clones, around 86% of them singletons. The specimen comprised peripheral blood, sampled from a patient treated with photon-based radiotherapy. The receptor set was obtained from a man between 35 and 55 years old with gastric cancer.

The CDR3 sequence is CSVAPGGGQPQHF. The CDR3 nucleotides read TGCAGCGTTGCCCCCGGCGGGGGTCAGCCCCAGCATTTT. V and J are TRBV29-1 and TRBJ1-5, with D maybe TRBD1 (5 bases). CDR3 length: 13 amino acids. The V and J ends lost 4 bases and 6 bases respectively, with 13 bases between them. Per the germline V gene, CDR1 is SQVTM and CDR2 is ANQGSEA.

This chain uses TRBV2 with TRBJ2-2, with D possibly matching TRBD2 (5 bases). The CDR3 runs to 13 residues. Germline-derived CDR1 and CDR2 are SNHLY and FYNNEI. Trimming stripped 10 bases from V and 4 bases from J, with 13 bases between. The CDR3 DNA is TGTGCCAACGCTCGGGAAGTCACCGGGGAGCTGTTTTTT. Translated, it gives CANAREVTGELFF.

V and J are TRBV6-5 and TRBJ1-2; D perhaps matches TRBD1 (6 bases). Germline-derived CDR1 and CDR2 are MNHEY and SVGAGI. The CDR3 spans 15 residues. Deletions cut 6 bases from V and 2 bases from J, with 16 bases between. The CDR3 protein is CASSRGQSPNYGYTF. As DNA, the CDR3 is TGTGCCAGCAGCCGTGGACAGTCCCCCAACTATGGCTACACCTTC.

The chain links TRBV5-6 to TRBJ2-1; no definite D call. V lost 0 bases, J lost 12 bases, and 7 bases lay in between. This CDR3 is built from 11 residues. Germline loops: CDR1 SGHDT, CDR2 YYEEEE. CDR3 loop: CASSLARRQFF. CDR3 in DNA: TGTGCCAGCAGCTTGGCCAGGCGGCAGTTCTTC.

This chain uses TRBV5-5 with TRBJ1-5; TRBD1 is a possible D gene (6 bases). Trimming took 0 bases from V and 9 from J, leaving 16 bases between them. CDR1 is SGHKS and CDR2 is YYEKEE in the germline V gene (reference sequence). The length of the CDR3 is 15 residues. CDR3 sequence: CASSLAPSTGPPQHF. CDR3 DNA: TGTGCCAGCAGCTTGGCTCCGAGTACAGGGCCGCCCCAGCATTTT. The full variable domain, with the rest looked up from reference TRBV5-5 and TRBJ1-5, is DAGVTQSPTHLIKTRGQQVTLRCSPISGHKSVSWYQQVLGQGPQFIFQYYEKEERGRGNFPDRFSARQFPNYSSELNVNALLLGDSALYLCASSLAPSTGPPQHFGDGTRLSIL.

This chain connects TRBV25-1 to TRBJ1-4, with D perhaps TRBD1 (5 bases). Germline CDR1 is MGHDK and CDR2 is SYGVNS. The CDR3 sequence is 16 residues long. Trimming removed 3 bases at V and 7 bases at J, with 18 bases between. Here the CDR3 DNA reads TGTGCCAGCAGTGACCGCACAGGCCCCGGGGGTGAAAAACTGTTTTTT. This codes for CASSDRTGPGGEKLFF.

This chain uses TRBV9 with TRBJ1-6, with a tentative D call TRBD1 (5 bases). Germline loops: CDR1 SGDLS, CDR2 YYNGEE. This CDR3 spans 16 amino acids. Trimming left V 3 bases short and J 7 bases short, with 17 bases between. In nucleotides, the CDR3 is TGTGCCAGCAGCGCCTTGGCCGGGACCCCAAATTCACCCCTCCACTTT. Translating gives CASSALAGTPNSPLHF.

The chain joins TRBV9 to TRBJ1-1, with D uncertain. V was trimmed by 4 bases and J by 1 base, leaving 11 bases between them. Germline V gives CDR1 SGDLS, CDR2 YYNGEE. CDR3 length: 14 residues. For the CDR3, the DNA is TGTGCCAGCAGCCCCCGGCATGGGAACACTGAAGCTTTCTTT. Translation gives CASSPRHGNTEAFF.

V usage is TRBV7-2 and J usage is TRBJ2-1; tentative D call: TRBD1 (6 bases). Germline V CDR1 and CDR2: SGHTA, FQGNSA. This CDR3 has 15 amino acids. V was shortened by 5 bases and J by 3 bases, with 14 bases between the two germline ends. CDR3 DNA: TGTGCCAGCAGCCTTACCGGGACATACTACAATGAGCAGTTCTTC. Translating gives CASSLTGTYYNEQFF.

The rearrangement links TRBV10-3 to TRBJ2-2, with D perhaps TRBD2 (7 bases). CDR3 length: 15 amino acids. The V gene's germline CDR1 is ENHRY and CDR2 SYGVKD. The germline V and J ends were trimmed by 3 bases and 7 bases, with 15 bases remaining between them. The CDR3 here is CAISEGGGADGELFF. The CDR3 DNA reads TGTGCCATCAGTGAAGGAGGGGGGGCGGACGGGGAGCTGTTTTTT.

The chain couples TRBV30 to TRBJ2-3; D possibly corresponds to TRBD2 (6 bases). Germline CDR1 reads GTSNPN; CDR2 reads SVGIG (reference sequence). Trimming removed 0 bases at V and 13 bases at J, with 14 bases between. This CDR3 is built from 12 residues. In nucleotides, the CDR3 is TGTGCCTGGAGTGTTGGCGGGGCCGTTGAGTATTTT. Protein: CAWSVGGAVEYF.

The V and J genes are TRBV10-3 and TRBJ1-6, with 8 nucleotides matching TRBD1. Germline CDR1 and CDR2: ENHRY and SYGVKD. J was trimmed by 0 bases and V by 4 bases; bases with no gene match: 8. This CDR3 is built from 18 residues. CDR3: CAISVGQGSRSYNSPLHF. CDR3 in DNA: TGTGCCATCAGTGTAGGACAGGGTAGTCGCTCCTATAATTCACCCCTCCACTTT.

The count of this clone is one. The chain uses TRBV10-2 and TRBJ2-7; a possible D gene is TRBD1 (6 bases). Trimming shortened V by 8 bases and J by 2 bases, and 25 bases separated the two germline ends. Germline V gene sequence: CDR1 WSHSY, CDR2 SAAADI. The CDR3 consists of 17 residues. CDR3 loop: CASGERIGPGVPYEQYF. The CDR3, as DNA: TGCGCCAGCGGGGAACGGATCGGACCAGGGGTGCCCTACGAGCAGTACTTC.

The count of this clone is one. This rearrangement joins TRBV5-6 to TRBJ2-7; D gene uncertain. Germline assignment: CDR1 SGHDT and CDR2 YYEEEE. V lost 4 bases and J lost 4, with 15 bases in between. This CDR3 is 14 amino acids long. The CDR3 sequence is CASSPGLGLYEQYF. DNA for the CDR3: TGTGCCAGCAGCCCCGGCTTGGGCTTGTACGAGCAGTACTTC.

Worth noting for this clone: One junction end disagrees with the germline gene, perhaps due to a read error. As DNA, the CDR3 is TGTGCCAGCAGCCTAACCGGGACCTTAAATTCACCCCTCCACTTT. It encodes CASSLTGTLNSPLHF. The V gene is TRBV7-3, the J gene TRBJ1-6, with TRBD1 as a possible D gene (5 bases). Germline CDR1 and CDR2: SGHTA and FQGTGA. The CDR3 is 15 residues long.

The CDR3 sequence: CAWSPGGAPLPGETQYF. The CDR3 DNA sequence: TGTGCCTGGAGCCCGGGGGGGGCGCCCCTTCCCGGAGAGACCCAGTACTTC. The V gene is TRBV30, the J gene TRBJ2-5, with 8 positions matching TRBD2. With 3 bases clipped from V and 4 bases from J, the junction kept 16 bases outside the gene matches. Germline values: CDR1 GTSNPN, CDR2 SVGIG (reference sequence). The CDR3 spans 17 residues.

The chain joins TRBV5-1 to TRBJ2-7; D may correspond to TRBD1 or TRBD2 (5 bases each). Trimming left V 0 bases short and J 3 bases short, with 10 bases between. CDR3 size: 14 residues. In germline, CDR1 is SGHRS, CDR2 YFSETQ. Here the CDR3 DNA reads TGCGCCAGCAGCTTGGATGAGGGGTACTACGAGCAGTACTTC. Translation: CASSLDEGYYEQYF.

The chain employs TRBV7-2 and TRBJ1-3; the D gene is possibly TRBD1 (5 bases). Between the trimmed V and J ends, which lost 3 bases and 0 bases, there was a span of 12 bases. This CDR3 has 16 residues. CDR1 is SGHTA, CDR2 FQGNSA, per germline. Written as DNA, the CDR3 is TGTGCCAGCAGCTTTGCCGGAAGGGGCTCTGGAAACACCATATATTTT. This codes for CASSFAGRGSGNTIYF.

CDR3 nucleotide sequence: TGTGCCAGCAGTCGAAGGGGAGGGGATGGCTACACCTTC. Protein product: CASSRRGGDGYTF. This chain joins TRBV5-6 and TRBJ1-2; the D gene is possibly TRBD1 (5 bases). V was trimmed by 5 bases and J by 6 bases, leaving 14 bases between them. The CDR3 has 13 amino acids. Germline-derived CDR1 and CDR2 are SGHDT and YYEEEE.

The chain links TRBV5-7 to TRBJ2-2; possibly TRBD2 for D (5 bases). TRBV5-7 is placed among ORFs of uncertain function. With 0 bases removed from V and 0 bases from J, the gap between germline ends came to 9 bases. The CDR3 loop spans 16 amino acids. The CDR3 sequence: CASSLGGISNTGELFF. DNA for the CDR3: TGTGCCAGCAGCTTGGGAGGGATCTCGAACACCGGGGAGCTGTTTTTT.

The chain combines TRBV19 with TRBJ1-2, with D hard to call. This CDR3 has 12 amino acids. CDR1 is LNHDA, CDR2 SQIVND, per germline (reference sequence). Trimming pared 8 bases from V and 8 bases from J, leaving 15 bases between. CDR3 DNA sequence: TGTGCCAGTCTCTTCGGGGTCGAGGGCTACACCTTC. Amino acids: CASLFGVEGYTF.

The chain has TRBV4-2 and TRBJ2-7, with TRBD2 matching 13 bases. This CDR3 contains 18 residues. CDR1 is LGHNA and CDR2 is YNFKEQ in the germline V gene. Trimming cost V 0 bases and J 0 bases; bases outside gene matches: 5. The CDR3: CASSQEGLAGISSYEQYF. CDR3 coding DNA: TGTGCCAGCAGCCAAGAGGGACTAGCGGGAATAAGCTCCTACGAGCAGTACTTC.

The chain has TRBV29-1 and TRBJ1-1; D may be TRBD1 (5 bases). The ends were cut back, 7 bases at V and 0 bases at J, with 12 bases in the middle. The germline V gene has CDR1 SQVTM and CDR2 ANQGSEA. The CDR3 has 13 residues. CDR3 DNA sequence: TGCAGCGCGTCGGGACCGATGAACACTGAAGCTTTCTTT. This sequence encodes CSASGPMNTEAFF.

The chain couples TRBV28 to TRBJ2-1, with a tentative D call TRBD1 (6 bases). The CDR3 covers 12 residues. The V gene's germline CDR1 is MDHEN and CDR2 SYDVKM. The germline V and J ends were trimmed by 4 bases and 15 bases, with 16 bases remaining between them. The CDR3 DNA is TGTGCCAGCAGTTCCTCCGGGACAAAGGCGTTCTTC. Its translation is CASSSSGTKAFF.

The chain uses TRBV27 and TRBJ1-5; 8 nucleotides agree with TRBD1. V was pared by 5 bases and J by 2 bases, with 2 bases of the junction left unmatched. Germline loops: CDR1 MNHEY, CDR2 SMNVEV (reference sequence). The CDR3 spans 14 residues. CDR3 in DNA: TGTGCCAGCAGTGCGGGACAGGGCAATCAGCCCCAGCATTTT. Translating it yields CASSAGQGNQPQHF.

This clone has a handful of counts. The gene calls are TRBV7-3 and TRBJ2-7; D not resolved. The CDR3 runs 13 residues. Germline CDR1 is SGHTA and CDR2 is FQGTGA. The V end lost 0 bases, the J end lost 6 bases, and 9 bases lay between the germline ends. The CDR3 loop reads CASSLTKATEQYF. The CDR3 DNA follows: TGTGCCAGCAGCTTAACGAAAGCCACCGAGCAGTACTTC.

The genes are TRBV12-5 and TRBJ1-2; the match to TRBD1 covers 7 bases. V gave up 6 bases and J gave up 7 bases; unmatched junction bases: 14. The CDR3 is 15 residues long. Per the germline V gene, CDR1 is LGHNT and CDR2 is FRNRAP. The CDR3 protein is CASGPLQGRSGGYTF. CDR3 DNA: TGTGCTAGTGGCCCACTACAGGGGAGATCAGGTGGCTACACCTTC.

This clone was recorded a few times. V and J are TRBV7-9 and TRBJ1-1; D remains ambiguous. CDR1 and CDR2 (germline): SEHNR, FQNEAQ (reference sequence). V was cut by 1 base and J by 11 bases, with 11 bases left in between. CDR3 length: 12 residues. This chain's CDR3 is CASSLGQREAFF. The CDR3 region has the DNA TGTGCCAGCAGCTTAGGACAACGTGAGGCTTTCTTT. Supplemented by reference TRBV7-9 and TRBJ1-1, the full variable domain reads DTGVSQNPRHKITKRGQNVTFRCDPISEHNRLYWYRQTLGQGPEFLTYFQNEAQLEKSRLLSDRFSAERPKGSFSTLEIQRTEQGDSAMYLCASSLGQREAFFGQGTRLTVV.

The genes are TRBV6-4 and TRBJ2-3, with 13 bases that match TRBD2. The CDR3 totals 15 residues. J lost 6 bases, V lost 5 bases, and 5 bases had no gene match. Germline-derived CDR1 and CDR2 are MRHNA and SNTAGT. CDR3 residues: CASSRTSGGVDTQYF. DNA of the CDR3: TGTGCCAGCAGTCGAACTAGCGGGGGGGTGGATACGCAGTATTTT.

The V call is TRBV19, the J call TRBJ1-5; D is unresolved. The CDR3 runs 13 residues. Deletions cut 7 bases from V and 3 bases from J, with 10 bases between. CDR1 and CDR2 from the germline V gene are LNHDA and SQIVND (reference sequence). CDR3 nucleotides: TGTGCCAGTACCCCTCCCAACAATCAGCCCCAGCATTTT. It yields the protein CASTPPNNQPQHF.

Here the CDR3 DNA reads TGTGCCAGCAGCTTCCCTAGCGGGGGGGCAGAAGATACGCAGTATTTT. Residues: CASSFPSGGAEDTQYF. The rearrangement links TRBV7-2 to TRBJ2-3, with 12 bases aligning to TRBD2. The CDR3 sequence is 16 residues long. V lost 3 bases to trimming and J lost 5 bases; unmatched junction nucleotides: 6. Germline V CDR1 and CDR2: SGHTA, FQGNSA.

On this clone itself: Other DNA sequences from this sample encode an identical CDR3 as well. This chain uses TRBV10-3 with TRBJ1-2; tentatively, D is TRBD1 (5 bases). This CDR3 spans 17 amino acids. Deletions cut 0 bases from V and 0 bases from J, with 14 bases between. Germline loops: CDR1 ENHRY, CDR2 SYGVKD. The CDR3 DNA reads as TGTGCCATCAGTGAGTCGGGGACCGGAGGGACTAACTATGGCTACACCTTC. It specifies CAISESGTGGTNYGYTF.